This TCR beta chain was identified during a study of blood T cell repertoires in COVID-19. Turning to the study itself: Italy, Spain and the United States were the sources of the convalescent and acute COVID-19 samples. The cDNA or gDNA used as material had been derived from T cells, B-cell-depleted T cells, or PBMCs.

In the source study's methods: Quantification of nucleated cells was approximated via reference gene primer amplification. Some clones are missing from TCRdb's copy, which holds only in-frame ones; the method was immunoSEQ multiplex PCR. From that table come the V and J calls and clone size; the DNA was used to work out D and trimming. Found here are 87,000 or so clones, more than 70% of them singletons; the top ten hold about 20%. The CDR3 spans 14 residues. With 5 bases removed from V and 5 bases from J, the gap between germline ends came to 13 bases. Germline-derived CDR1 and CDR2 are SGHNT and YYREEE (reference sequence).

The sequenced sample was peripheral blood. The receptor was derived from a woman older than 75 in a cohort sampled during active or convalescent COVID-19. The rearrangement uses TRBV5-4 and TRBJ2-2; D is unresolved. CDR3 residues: CASRSGRGTGELFF. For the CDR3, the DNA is TGTGCCAGCAGGTCCGGCCGAGGAACCGGGGAGCTGTTTTTT.